Listed below are T cell receptor beta chains from one sample, sequenced in a study of molecular identifiers for immune sequencing clone quantification. A single record per CDR3 protein comes from TCRdb applying MiXCR to the PCR reads. The repertoire holds some 100,000 distinct CDR3 sequences, around 17% seen once, with roughly 0.93% in the top ten. Sequencing input: naive CD8+ T cells from blood, with Jurkat cell RNA spiked in. All receptors derive from a human donor in good health. Some libraries in this study had Jurkat cell RNA spiked in. Each CDR3 is given with its conserved first and last residue. D genes are given only for firm matches. Clone size appears in some rows only: once, few, many, or a class for an expanded clone.

j_call clone_size v_call d_call cdr3_aa cdr3_nt
TRBJ1-4 many TRBV18 TRBD1 CASSPPGQLNEKLFF TGTGCCAGCTCACCACCGGGACAGCTTAATGAAAAACTGTTTTTT
TRBJ2-3 many TRBV7-9 - CASSRTDNFYTDTQYF TGTGCCAGCAGCCGGACCGACAACTTCTACACAGATACGCAGTATTTT
TRBJ1-2 many TRBV13 TRBD1 CASSVDREGYGYTF TGTGCCAGCAGCGTCGACAGGGAAGGCTATGGCTACACCTTC
TRBJ2-3 many TRBV24-1 - CATSDGQGTDTQYF TGTGCCACCAGTGACGGGCAAGGCACAGATACGCAGTATTTT
TRBJ2-5 many TRBV7-9 TRBD2 CASSLSARGVAGENEETQYF TGTGCCAGCAGCTTATCAGCGCGAGGAGTAGCGGGAGAAAACGAAGAGACCCAGTACTTC
TRBJ1-1 - TRBV19 - CVSSIPGATEAFF TGTGTCAGTAGTATCCCGGGGGCGACTGAAGCTTTCTTT
TRBJ2-3 - TRBV27 - CASSLSGYADTQYF TGTGCCAGCAGTTTATCAGGGTACGCAGATACGCAGTATTTT
TRBJ2-3 many TRBV9 TRBD2 CASGDSGTQDTQYF TGTGCCAGCGGAGATAGCGGGACCCAAGATACGCAGTATTTT
TRBJ1-1 many TRBV7-9 TRBD1 CASSRPGTGGTEAFF TGTGCCAGCAGCCGCCCCGGGACAGGGGGCACTGAAGCTTTCTTT
TRBJ1-2 many TRBV12-3/TRBV12-4 - CASSLDHIYGYTF TGTGCCAGCAGTTTAGATCACATCTATGGCTACACCTTC
TRBJ1-5 many TRBV9 TRBD1 CASGDSAYSNQPQHF TGTGCCAGTGGGGACAGTGCTTATAGCAATCAGCCCCAGCATTTT
TRBJ2-7 - TRBV28 - CASSDVPHEQYF TGTGCCAGCAGTGACGTGCCACACGAGCAGTACTTC
TRBJ2-3 many TRBV3-1 TRBD2 CASSQTSGSSTDTQYF TGTGCCAGCAGCCAGACTAGCGGGTCTAGCACAGATACGCAGTATTTT
TRBJ2-7 many TRBV6-2/TRBV6-3 - CASSYVTNYPYEQYF TGTGCCAGCAGTTACGTCACTAACTATCCCTACGAGCAGTACTTC
TRBJ1-6 many TRBV14 - CASSPPGWNSPLHF TGTGCCAGCAGCCCCCCGGGATGGAATTCACCCCTCCACTTT
TRBJ2-7 - TRBV19 - CASKPGYSSYEQYF TGTGCCAGTAAACCGGGGTATAGCTCCTACGAGCAGTACTTC
TRBJ1-1 many TRBV6-1 - CASSELIRGGTEAFF TGTGCCAGCAGTGAACTTATTAGGGGCGGAACTGAAGCTTTCTTT
TRBJ1-5 many TRBV12-3/TRBV12-4 - CASSLAGGLVGNQPQHF TGTGCCAGCAGTTTAGCGGGAGGACTAGTGGGCAATCAGCCCCAGCATTTT
TRBJ2-1 many TRBV7-9 - CASSSGPSNEQFF TGTGCCAGCAGCTCTGGACCGAGCAATGAGCAGTTCTTC
TRBJ1-2 many TRBV19 TRBD1 CASSPSGTGGEGYTF TGTGCCAGTAGTCCCTCCGGGACAGGGGGCGAAGGCTACACCTTC
TRBJ1-1 - TRBV4-3 - CASSREFLATEAFF TGCGCCAGCAGCCGAGAATTTTTGGCCACTGAAGCTTTCTTT
TRBJ2-7 many TRBV7-9 - CASSLLMAENKEQYF TGTGCCAGCAGCTTACTCATGGCAGAGAATAAGGAGCAGTACTTC
TRBJ2-5 - TRBV7-9 TRBD1 CASSRLPGQGVETQYF TGTGCCAGCAGCCGATTACCGGGACAGGGGGTGGAGACCCAGTACTTC
TRBJ1-5 many TRBV4-2 - CASSQSLGVNQPQHF TGTGCCAGCAGCCAAAGTTTAGGGGTTAATCAGCCCCAGCATTTT
TRBJ2-7 many TRBV11-2 TRBD2 CASSLNGGAYEQYF TGTGCCAGCAGCTTAAACGGGGGGGCATACGAGCAGTACTTC
TRBJ1-1 many TRBV19 - CASSRDLNTEAFF TGTGCCAGTAGTAGGGACCTGAACACTGAAGCTTTCTTT
TRBJ2-1 many TRBV13 TRBD2 CASSSLSGTAGDEQFF TGTGCCAGCAGCTCCCTTAGCGGGACCGCTGGCGATGAGCAGTTCTTC
TRBJ1-1 many TRBV4-3 - CASSQTGSTEAFF TGCGCCAGCAGCCAAACAGGGTCCACTGAAGCTTTCTTT
TRBJ2-7 many TRBV28 - CASSPRRTYEQYF TGTGCCAGCAGTCCACGTAGAACCTACGAGCAGTACTTC
TRBJ1-1 - TRBV2 - CASSLGSLGNTEAFF TGTGCCAGCAGTCTAGGGAGTCTGGGGAACACTGAAGCTTTCTTT
TRBJ2-7 many TRBV28 TRBD1 CASSYRQGSYEQYF TGTGCCAGCAGTTATCGACAGGGCTCCTACGAGCAGTACTTC
TRBJ2-3 many TRBV30 TRBD2 CAWSWAGGRTDTQYF TGTGCCTGGAGTTGGGCGGGGGGACGCACAGATACGCAGTATTTT
TRBJ1-1 many TRBV20-1 - CSAPDRSNTEAFF TGCAGTGCTCCCGACAGGTCGAACACTGAAGCTTTCTTT